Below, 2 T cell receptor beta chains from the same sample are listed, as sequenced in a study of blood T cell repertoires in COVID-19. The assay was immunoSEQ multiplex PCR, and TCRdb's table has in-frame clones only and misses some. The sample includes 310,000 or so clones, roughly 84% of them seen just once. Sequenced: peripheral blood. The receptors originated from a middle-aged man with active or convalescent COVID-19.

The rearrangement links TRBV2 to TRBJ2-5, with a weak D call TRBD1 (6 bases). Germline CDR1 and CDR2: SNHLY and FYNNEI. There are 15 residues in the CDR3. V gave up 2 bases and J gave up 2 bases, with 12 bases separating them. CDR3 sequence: CASSELGQSQETQYF. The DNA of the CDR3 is TGTGCCAGCAGTGAACTCGGACAGTCACAAGAGACCCAGTACTTC.

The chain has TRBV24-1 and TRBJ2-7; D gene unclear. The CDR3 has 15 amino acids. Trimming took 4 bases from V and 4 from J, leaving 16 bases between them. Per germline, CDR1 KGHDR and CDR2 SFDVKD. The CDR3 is CATSDPSTLEYEQYF. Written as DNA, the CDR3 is TGTGCCACCAGTGACCCAAGTACCCTAGAATACGAGCAGTACTTC.